Below, 27 T cell receptor beta chains from the same sample are listed, as sequenced in a study of cytomegalovirus exposure and HLA in healthy donors. Vbeta (60) and Jbeta (13) primers were used in the PCR. Measured with immunoSEQ multiplex PCR; TCRdb has only the in-frame clones, and not every one. The sample carries some 130,000 clones, approximately 68% recorded once. The sample was PBMCs. The receptors were sampled from a man aged 25 to 40 in good health and CMV-seropositive.

The V and J genes are TRBV27 and TRBJ1-4; TRBD1 matches 7 bases. The junction had 8 bases not matched to a gene; V was cut back by 6 bases and J by 7 bases. This CDR3 spans 14 amino acids. The germline V gene has CDR1 MNHEY and CDR2 SMNVEV (reference sequence). The CDR3 DNA sequence: TGTGCCAGCAGGACAGGGATTAGGAGTGAAAAACTGTTTTTT. It yields the protein CASRTGIRSEKLFF.

This clone was seen more than once but under ten times. The gene calls are TRBV7-2 and TRBJ2-7, with 10 bases aligning to TRBD2. Losses at the gene ends were 2 bases for V and 2 bases for J; bases not matched to a gene: 3. The CDR3 is 15 residues long. Germline assignment: CDR1 SGHTA and CDR2 FQGNSA. CDR3: CASSLSLAGAYEQYF. The CDR3 region has the DNA TGTGCCAGCAGCTTAAGTCTAGCGGGAGCCTACGAGCAGTACTTC.

V gene TRBV27 combines with J gene TRBJ1-1; 8 positions match TRBD1. Unmatched junction bases numbered 10, after V lost 8 bases and J lost 2 bases. Germline loops: CDR1 MNHEY, CDR2 SMNVEV (reference sequence). There are 15 residues in the CDR3. CDR3 loop: CASLGQGGANTEAFF. Here the CDR3 DNA reads TGTGCCAGCCTCGGACAGGGTGGCGCTAACACTGAAGCTTTCTTT.

CDR3 amino acids: CASSPGTNQETQYF. For the CDR3, the DNA is TGTGCCAGCAGCCCGGGGACTAATCAAGAGACCCAGTACTTC. The chain couples TRBV7-3 to TRBJ2-5, with 7 bases that match TRBD2. Losses at the gene ends were 5 bases for V and 2 bases for J; bases not matched to a gene: 5. CDR1 is SGHTA, CDR2 FQGTGA, per germline. The CDR3 loop spans 14 amino acids. Using reference TRBV7-3 and TRBJ2-5 for the parts outside the CDR3, the full variable domain is GAGVSQTPSNKVTEKGKYVELRCDPISGHTALYWYRQSLGQGPEFLIYFQGTGAADDSGLPNDRFFAVRPEGSVSTLKIQRTERGDSAVYLCASSPGTNQETQYFGPGTRLLVL.

This clone was seen only a few times. This chain joins TRBV27 and TRBJ1-5, with no clear D. CDR1 MNHEY and CDR2 SMNVEV come from the germline V gene (reference sequence). Trimming removed 3 bases at V and 5 bases at J, with 8 bases between. The CDR3 runs to 13 residues. CDR3 loop: CASSFFSDQPQHF. In DNA form, the CDR3 reads TGTGCCAGCAGTTTCTTCTCCGATCAGCCCCAGCATTTT.

This clone was counted between two and nine times. This chain connects TRBV7-9 to TRBJ2-2; 11 bases line up with TRBD2. The length of the CDR3 is 16 residues. The V and J ends lost 5 bases and 3 bases, in that order; junction bases with no gene match: 5. CDR1 and CDR2 (germline): SEHNR, FQNEAQ (reference sequence). CDR3 sequence (DNA): TGTGCCAGCAGCGCACTAGCGGGAGAGGACACCGGGGAGCTGTTTTTT. Translated: CASSALAGEDTGELFF.

The rearrangement joins TRBV7-3 to TRBJ2-1, with 10 bases that match TRBD2. Germline CDR1 reads SGHTA; CDR2 reads FQGTGA. J gave up 9 bases and V 6 bases, and 11 bases lay outside the gene matches. This CDR3 contains 15 residues. The CDR3, as DNA: TGTGCCAGCAGTATCCGGCTAGCGGGAGCGGGTGAGCAGTTCTTC. This codes for CASSIRLAGAGEQFF. The entire variable domain, with the rest obtained from reference TRBV7-3 and TRBJ2-1, is as follows: GAGVSQTPSNKVTEKGKYVELRCDPISGHTALYWYRQSLGQGPEFLIYFQGTGAADDSGLPNDRFFAVRPEGSVSTLKIQRTERGDSAVYLCASSIRLAGAGEQFFGPGTRLTVL.

This chain connects TRBV18 to TRBJ1-5; D is perhaps TRBD1 (5 bases). Germline lookup yields CDR1 KGHSH and CDR2 LQKENI. Trimming cost V 3 bases and J 1 base, with 7 bases left between them. CDR3 length: 14 residues. CDR3 nucleotides: TGTGCCAGCTCACCGGGGGGGAGCAATCAGCCCCAGCATTTT. This translates into CASSPGGSNQPQHF.

DNA of the CDR3: TGTGCCAGCATAAAGAGGCGGACAGGGCCCTACGAGCAGTACTTC. Translation: CASIKRRTGPYEQYF. This chain links TRBV28 with TRBJ2-7, with TRBD1 matching 8 bases. The length of the CDR3 is 15 residues. Trimming took 7 bases from V and 2 from J; bases not matched to a gene: 10. Germline lookup yields CDR1 MDHEN and CDR2 SYDVKM.

This clone was found a few times. The genes are TRBV7-9 and TRBJ2-3; D is unclear. In germline, CDR1 is SEHNR, CDR2 FQNEAQ (reference sequence). The CDR3 length is 15 residues. Trimming removed 1 base at V and 0 bases at J, with 8 bases between. CDR3 sequence (DNA): TGTGCCAGCAGCTTAGAGTCACAAAGCACAGATACGCAGTATTTT. Protein: CASSLESQSTDTQYF. The full variable domain, with the rest looked up from reference TRBV7-9 and TRBJ2-3, is DTGVSQNPRHKITKRGQNVTFRCDPISEHNRLYWYRQTLGQGPEFLTYFQNEAQLEKSRLLSDRFSAERPKGSFSTLEIQRTEQGDSAMYLCASSLESQSTDTQYFGPGTRLTVL.

This clone was counted a few times. CDR3 coding DNA: TGTGCCAGCAGCTTAGGAGACAGATTCTATGGCTACACCTTC. It translates to CASSLGDRFYGYTF. This chain uses TRBV7-2 with TRBJ1-2, with a tentative D call TRBD1 (5 bases). Looked up from germline, CDR1 is SGHTA and CDR2 is FQGNSA. The CDR3 extends over 14 amino acids. Between the trimmed V and J ends, which lost 1 base and 4 bases, there was a span of 10 bases.

The CDR3 coding sequence is TGTGCCAGCAGTGACTCGCCTCCACTGGAAGAGACCCAGTACTTC. Protein sequence: CASSDSPPLEETQYF. This chain links TRBV6-4 with TRBJ2-5; D remains unclear. Germline V gene lookup returns CDR1 MRHNA and CDR2 SNTAGT. This CDR3 spans 15 amino acids. Between the trimmed V and J ends, which lost 0 bases and 3 bases, there was a span of 11 bases.

This chain links TRBV28 with TRBJ2-5; 11 bases align to TRBD2. The J segment lost 2 bases and the V segment lost 1 base, leaving 3 bases of the junction unmatched. The CDR3 sequence is 16 residues long. Germline loops: CDR1 MDHEN, CDR2 SYDVKM. CDR3 bases: TGTGCCAGCAGTTTATCGCTAGCGGGAGGTCAAGAGACCCAGTACTTC. Translating gives CASSLSLAGGQETQYF.

The rearrangement links TRBV6-6 to TRBJ2-3, with 8 positions matching TRBD1. V was pared by 6 bases and J by 4 bases, with 9 bases of the junction left unmatched. CDR3 length equals 15 residues. Germline V gene sequence: CDR1 MNHNY, CDR2 SVGAGI (reference sequence). This chain's CDR3 is CASRPGTGSPDTQYF. In DNA, the CDR3 is TGTGCCAGCAGACCCGGGACAGGATCCCCAGATACGCAGTATTTT.

This clone was counted a few times. The chain couples TRBV11-3 to TRBJ2-1; a weak D match, TRBD1 (5 bases). The CDR3 spans 16 residues. Trimming pared 0 bases from V and 9 bases from J, leaving 18 bases between. CDR1 and CDR2 (germline): SGHNT, YENEEA. The CDR3 loop is CASSLDSFQGSGEQFF. The CDR3 DNA follows: TGTGCCAGCAGCTTAGATTCGTTCCAGGGCTCTGGTGAGCAGTTCTTC.

J is TRBJ2-2 and V is TRBV7-3, with 13 positions matching TRBD2. V was clipped by 4 bases and J by 6 bases; unmatched bases: 5. The CDR3 spans 16 residues. CDR1 and CDR2 (germline): SGHTA, FQGTGA. The CDR3, as DNA: TGTGCCAGCAGCTCCCGGACTAGCGGGAGCCCCGGGGAGCTGTTTTTT. Translated, it gives CASSSRTSGSPGELFF. Full variable domain (rest looked up from reference TRBV7-3 and TRBJ2-2): GAGVSQTPSNKVTEKGKYVELRCDPISGHTALYWYRQSLGQGPEFLIYFQGTGAADDSGLPNDRFFAVRPEGSVSTLKIQRTERGDSAVYLCASSSRTSGSPGELFFGEGSRLTVL.

This clone was detected only a few times. The chain uses TRBV5-1 and TRBJ1-1; D is unresolved. The CDR3 runs to 12 residues. Looked up from germline, CDR1 is SGHRS and CDR2 is YFSETQ. Trimming pared 0 bases from V and 6 bases from J, leaving 6 bases between. The CDR3 coding sequence is TGCGCCAGCAGCTTGGGAGAAGCTGAAGCTTTCTTT. This gives the protein CASSLGEAEAFF.

V usage is TRBV6-5 and J usage is TRBJ2-7, with 11 bases lining up with TRBD1. Unmatched junction bases numbered 1, after V lost 2 bases and J lost 1 base. Germline values: CDR1 MNHEY, CDR2 SVGAGI. This CDR3 has 15 residues. The CDR3 spells CASSYRDRGSYEQYF. Written as DNA, the CDR3 is TGTGCCAGCAGTTACCGGGACAGGGGGTCCTACGAGCAGTACTTC.

CDR3 amino acids: CASSPQDKSYEQYF. The CDR3 DNA sequence: TGTGCCAGCAGCCCGCAGGACAAATCCTACGAGCAGTACTTC. The J gene is TRBJ2-5, the V gene TRBV11-2, with D possibly being TRBD1 (5 bases). Matching the DNA end better, TRBJ2-7 makes the J call doubtful. From germline, CDR1 is SGHAT and CDR2 FQNNGV. CDR3 size: 14 residues.

The chain joins TRBV4-2 to TRBJ2-1; TRBD1 agrees at 8 bases. Per germline, CDR1 LGHNA and CDR2 YNFKEQ. The CDR3 is 16 amino acids. The J segment lost 5 bases and the V segment lost 6 bases, leaving 12 bases of the junction unmatched. CDR3 nucleotides: TGTGCCAGCAGACGAACCGGGGGACAGGTAAACAATGAGCAGTTCTTC. Translating gives CASRRTGGQVNNEQFF.

The sample holds a few counts of this clone. This rearrangement joins TRBV7-9 to TRBJ2-5; 7 nucleotides agree with TRBD1. This CDR3 spans 16 amino acids. CDR1 is SEHNR, CDR2 FQNEAQ, per germline (reference sequence). Trimming removed 5 bases from V and 2 bases from J; junction bases left unmatched: 11. CDR3 loop: CASSATGQISQETQYF. CDR3 bases: TGTGCCAGCAGCGCCACGGGACAGATATCGCAAGAGACCCAGTACTTC. Based on the CDR3 plus reference TRBV7-9 and TRBJ2-5, the full variable domain is DTGVSQNPRHKITKRGQNVTFRCDPISEHNRLYWYRQTLGQGPEFLTYFQNEAQLEKSRLLSDRFSAERPKGSFSTLEIQRTEQGDSAMYLCASSATGQISQETQYFGPGTRLLVL.

The rearrangement links TRBV5-1 to TRBJ1-3; D unclear. CDR3 length equals 18 residues. V lost 4 bases, J lost 0 bases, and 20 bases lay in between. Germline loops: CDR1 SGHRS, CDR2 YFSETQ. CDR3 nucleotide sequence: TGCGCCAGCAGCCTACGACTGCTACGCCAAAACTCTGGAAACACCATATATTTT. This gives the protein CASSLRLLRQNSGNTIYF.

This chain links TRBV28 with TRBJ1-1, with D possibly TRBD1 on 5 matching bases. Germline-derived CDR1 and CDR2 are MDHEN and SYDVKM. This CDR3 has 12 amino acids. V gave up 7 bases and J gave up 3 bases, with 9 bases separating them. The CDR3 loop is CASNAGYTEAFF. The CDR3 nucleotides read TGTGCCAGCAATGCAGGGTACACTGAAGCTTTCTTT.

V and J are TRBV7-6 and TRBJ2-3; D not certain. This CDR3 comprises 14 residues. Germline V gene sequence: CDR1 SGHVS, CDR2 FNYEAQ. V was shortened by 2 bases and J by 1 base, with 7 bases between the two germline ends. Written as DNA, the CDR3 is TGTGCCAGCAGCTTAATGCAGGGCACAGATACGCAGTATTTT. Its translation is CASSLMQGTDTQYF. Filled out from reference TRBV7-6 and TRBJ2-3, the complete variable domain reads GAGVSQSPRYKVTKRGQDVALRCDPISGHVSLYWYRQALGQGPEFLTYFNYEAQQDKSGLPNDRFSAERPEGSISTLTIQRTEQRDSAMYRCASSLMQGTDTQYFGPGTRLTVL.

The chain joins TRBV10-3 to TRBJ2-2; 12 positions match TRBD1. The V gene's germline CDR1 is ENHRY and CDR2 SYGVKD. V shed 5 bases, J shed 4 bases, and the junction held 5 bases outside the gene matches. The CDR3 length is 16 residues. The CDR3 sequence is CAISRDRGQITGELFF. DNA of the CDR3: TGTGCCATCAGTAGGGACAGGGGGCAGATCACCGGGGAGCTGTTTTTT.

This clone was observed a few times. The gene calls are TRBV4-2 and TRBJ2-3; 7 bases agree with TRBD2. Germline lookup yields CDR1 LGHNA and CDR2 YNFKEQ. Unmatched junction bases numbered 4, after V lost 4 bases and J lost 9 bases. The CDR3 length is 12 residues. In DNA, the CDR3 is TGTGCCAGCAGCCGGGCGGGAGCAACGCAGTATTTT. Translating it yields CASSRAGATQYF.

The chain has TRBV2 and TRBJ2-7; TRBD1 is a possible D gene (6 bases). Germline-derived CDR1 and CDR2 are SNHLY and FYNNEI. CDR3 size: 17 residues. Trimming cost V 2 bases and J 2 bases, with 19 bases left between them. CDR3 sequence: CASSELLSTGTTYEQYF. The CDR3 DNA sequence: TGTGCCAGCAGTGAACTCTTGTCGACAGGAACTACCTACGAGCAGTACTTC.